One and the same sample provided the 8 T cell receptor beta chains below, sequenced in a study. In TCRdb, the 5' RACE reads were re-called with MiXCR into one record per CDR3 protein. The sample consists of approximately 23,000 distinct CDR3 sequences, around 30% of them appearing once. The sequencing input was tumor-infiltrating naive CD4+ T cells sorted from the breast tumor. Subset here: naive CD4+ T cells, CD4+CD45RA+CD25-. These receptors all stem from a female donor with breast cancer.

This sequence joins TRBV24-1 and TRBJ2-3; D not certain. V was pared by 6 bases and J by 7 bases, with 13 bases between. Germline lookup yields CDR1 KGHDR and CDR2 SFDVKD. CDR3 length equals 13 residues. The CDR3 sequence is CATSNQVINTQYF. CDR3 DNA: TGTGCCACCAGTAATCAGGTGATTAATACGCAGTATTTT.

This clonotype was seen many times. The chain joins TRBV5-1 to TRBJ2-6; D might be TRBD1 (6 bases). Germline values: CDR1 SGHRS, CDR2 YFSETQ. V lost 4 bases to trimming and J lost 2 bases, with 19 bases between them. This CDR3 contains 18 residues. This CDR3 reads CASSPRETGIPGANVLTF. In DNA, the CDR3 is TGCGCCAGCAGCCCCCGGGAAACAGGGATTCCTGGGGCCAACGTCCTGACTTTC.

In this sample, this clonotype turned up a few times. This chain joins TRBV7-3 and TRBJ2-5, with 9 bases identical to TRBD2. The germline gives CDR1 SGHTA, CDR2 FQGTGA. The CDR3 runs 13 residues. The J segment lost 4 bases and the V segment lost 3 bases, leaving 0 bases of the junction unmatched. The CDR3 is CASSLRGGETQYF. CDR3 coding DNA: TGTGCCAGCAGCTTGCGGGGGGGAGAGACCCAGTACTTC.

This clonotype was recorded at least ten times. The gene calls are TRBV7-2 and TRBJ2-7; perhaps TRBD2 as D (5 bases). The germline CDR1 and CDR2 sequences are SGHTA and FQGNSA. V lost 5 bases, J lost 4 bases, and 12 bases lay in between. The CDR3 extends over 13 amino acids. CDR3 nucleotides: TGTGCCAGCAGCAACAGCCCGGGGTACGAGCAGTACTTC. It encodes CASSNSPGYEQYF. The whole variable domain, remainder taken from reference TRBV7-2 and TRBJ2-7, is GAGVSQSPSNKVTEKGKDVELRCDPISGHTALYWYRQSLGQGLEFLIYFQGNSAPDKSGLPSDRFSAERTGGSVSTLTIQRTQQEDSAVYLCASSNSPGYEQYFGPGTRLTVT.

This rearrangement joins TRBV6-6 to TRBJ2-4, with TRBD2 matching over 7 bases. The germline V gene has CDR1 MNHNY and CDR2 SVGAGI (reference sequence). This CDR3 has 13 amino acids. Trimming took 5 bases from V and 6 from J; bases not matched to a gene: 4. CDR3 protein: CASSPGGSNIQYF. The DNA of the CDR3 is TGTGCCAGCAGTCCGGGGGGTTCAAACATTCAGTACTTC.

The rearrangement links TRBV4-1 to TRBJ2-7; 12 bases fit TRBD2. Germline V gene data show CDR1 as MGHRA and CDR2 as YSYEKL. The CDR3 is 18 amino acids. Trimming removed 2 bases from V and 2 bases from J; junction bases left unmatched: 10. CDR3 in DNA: TGCGCCAGCAGCCAAACAACCCTGACTAGCGGGGGCACCTACGAGCAGTACTTC. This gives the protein CASSQTTLTSGGTYEQYF.

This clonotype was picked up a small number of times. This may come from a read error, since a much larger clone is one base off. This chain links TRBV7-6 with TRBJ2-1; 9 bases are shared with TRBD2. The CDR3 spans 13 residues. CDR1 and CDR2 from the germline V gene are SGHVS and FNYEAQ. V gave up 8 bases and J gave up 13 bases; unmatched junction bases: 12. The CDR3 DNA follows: TGTGCCAGCGGCGAGGGACTAGCTCCCGCCCAGTTCTTC. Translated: CASGEGLAPAQFF.

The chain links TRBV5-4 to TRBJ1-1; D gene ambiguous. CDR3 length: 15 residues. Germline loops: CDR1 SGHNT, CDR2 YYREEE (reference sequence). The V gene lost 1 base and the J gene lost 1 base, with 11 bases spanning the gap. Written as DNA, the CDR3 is TGTGCCAGCAGCTTGAGTAATGCGGGGAACACTGAAGCTTTCTTT. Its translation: CASSLSNAGNTEAFF.